This note documents a single T cell receptor (beta chain) sequence. Its antigen is undetermined. Use of 60 Vbeta and 13 Jbeta primers characterized the PCR. Libraries were prepared by immunoSEQ multiplex PCR; TCRdb keeps only in-frame clonotypes and omits some of them. The sample holds 45,000 to 65,000 clones, roughly 82% seen once. The germline V gene encodes CDR1 SGDLS and CDR2 YYNGEE. The CDR3 contains 14 residues. Trimming left V 1 base short and J 7 bases short, with 12 bases between. This entry belongs to a study of cytomegalovirus exposure and HLA in healthy donors. General observations from the study: A later analysis linked around 15,000 TCR beta sequences to HLA alleles at 0.05 false discovery rate.

The origin of this receptor is a man under 40 in good health and CMV-seronegative. The sequenced material came from PBMCs. This rearrangement joins TRBV9 to TRBJ2-1; D ambiguous. This CDR3 is CASSVRSRPNEQFF. In nucleotides, the CDR3 is TGTGCCAGCAGCGTACGGAGCAGACCAAATGAGCAGTTCTTC. Full variable domain (remainder filled in from reference TRBV9 and TRBJ2-1): DSGVTQTPKHLITATGQRVTLRCSPRSGDLSVYWYQQSLDQGLQFLIQYYNGEERAKGNILERFSAQQFPDLHSELNLSSLELGDSALYFCASSVRSRPNEQFFGPGTRLTVL.